These T cell receptor beta chains were read from a single sample in a study of T-cell memory formation after mild COVID-19. TCRdb called the 5' RACE reads again in MiXCR, with one record for every CDR3 protein. The repertoire holds about 430,000 distinct CDR3 sequences, with more than 15% as singletons. Sequenced: PBMCs or a T cell subset sorted from them (not recorded which). The receptors stem from a man younger than 35 who had mild COVID-19 (a few samples of this study predate the infection). Cell type and time point are not known. Both conserved end residues are part of each CDR3. A D gene is named only where the DNA matches it firmly. Clone size is shown for a subset of rows, as once, few, many or a class of expanded clone.

TRBV5-6,many,-,TRBJ2-3,CASSLPGLAADTQYF,TGTGCCAGCAGCTTACCAGGTCTCGCAGCAGATACGCAGTATTTT
TRBV10-3,many,TRBD2,TRBJ2-1,CAISDGGGGNEQFF,TGTGCCATCAGTGATGGCGGGGGGGGCAATGAGCAGTTCTTC
TRBV27,few,-,TRBJ2-5,CASSLDGLETQYF,TGTGCCAGCAGTTTAGATGGGCTGGAGACCCAGTACTTC
TRBV5-6,many,TRBD2,TRBJ2-1,CASSFGGNSYNEQFF,TGTGCCAGCAGCTTCGGGGGGAACTCCTACAATGAGCAGTTCTTC
TRBV4-1,-,-,TRBJ2-7,CASSQGGTGYYEQYF,TGCGCCAGCAGCCAAGGTGGGACTGGATACTACGAGCAGTACTTC
TRBV10-3,few,-,TRBJ1-1,CAIRWGNTEAFF,TGTGCCATCAGGTGGGGGAACACTGAAGCTTTCTTT
TRBV5-5,few,-,TRBJ1-4,CASSFGRGLWTNEKLFF,TGTGCCAGCAGCTTCGGCAGGGGCTTGTGGACTAATGAAAAACTGTTTTTT
TRBV7-9,-,-,TRBJ1-2,CASSLPGTGYGYTF,TGTGCCAGCAGCTTACCAGGGACGGGCTATGGCTACACCTTC
TRBV20-1,few,TRBD1,TRBJ2-7,CSANKPGQGLYEQYF,TGCAGTGCTAATAAGCCGGGACAGGGTCTCTACGAGCAGTACTTC
TRBV14,-,TRBD2,TRBJ2-3,CASSKSGDADTQYF,TGTGCCAGCAGCAAAAGCGGGGACGCAGATACGCAGTATTTT
TRBV7-6,-,TRBD1,TRBJ1-5,CASSLGDRGSSQPQHF,TGTGCCAGCAGCTTAGGGGACAGGGGGTCTAGTCAGCCCCAGCATTTT
TRBV10-1,-,-,TRBJ1-5,CASSERLLFGQPQHF,TGCGCCAGCAGTGAAAGGCTCCTCTTTGGACAGCCCCAGCATTTT
TRBV7-3,few,-,TRBJ1-1,CASSLRGPAEAFF,TGTGCCAGCAGCTTACGGGGTCCAGCTGAAGCTTTCTTT
TRBV5-5,-,-,TRBJ2-7,CASSSYRRDSYEQYF,TGTGCCAGCAGTTCGTACAGGCGAGATTCCTACGAGCAGTACTTC
TRBV24-1,-,TRBD1,TRBJ2-1,CATSDSGQGNNEQFF,TGTGCCACCAGTGATTCCGGACAGGGGAACAATGAGCAGTTCTTC
TRBV15,few,-,TRBJ2-3,CATSRDSRTDTQYF,TGTGCCACCAGCAGAGATTCGCGCACAGATACGCAGTATTTT
TRBV6-2/TRBV6-3,-,-,TRBJ2-7,CASSARAGHPYEQYF,TGTGCCAGCAGTGCCCGGGCTGGGCACCCTTACGAGCAGTACTTC
TRBV5-1,few,-,TRBJ1-4,CASSLGPEEKLFF,TGCGCCAGCAGCCTGGGACCAGAGGAAAAACTGTTTTTT
TRBV7-9,few,-,TRBJ1-2,CASSPEPYGYTF,TGTGCCAGCAGCCCGGAGCCTTATGGCTACACCTTC
TRBV20-1,few,-,TRBJ1-1,CSARAHLGLNTEAFF,TGCAGTGCTAGAGCCCATTTAGGGCTGAACACTGAAGCTTTCTTT
TRBV11-2,-,TRBD2,TRBJ2-2,CASSPLAGGLTGELFF,TGTGCCAGCAGCCCCTTAGCGGGGGGCCTCACCGGGGAGCTGTTTTTT
TRBV24-1,-,-,TRBJ1-1,CATSAPDTAIAFF,TGTGCCACCAGTGCCCCGGACACCGCCATCGCTTTCTTT
TRBV12-3/TRBV12-4,many,-,TRBJ2-3,CASSFGTDTQYF,TGTGCCAGCAGTTTTGGCACAGATACGCAGTATTTT
TRBV29-1,few,-,TRBJ2-6,CSVEVKGQNSGANVLTF,TGCAGCGTTGAAGTTAAGGGGCAGAACTCTGGGGCCAACGTCCTGACTTTC
TRBV20-1,-,TRBD1,TRBJ2-2,CSASPDRGPRNTGELFF,TGCAGTGCTAGTCCCGACAGGGGGCCCAGGAACACCGGGGAGCTGTTTTTT
TRBV25-1,few,-,TRBJ2-5,CASMKRPEETQYF,TGTGCCAGCATGAAGCGGCCAGAAGAGACCCAGTACTTC
TRBV7-9,few,-,TRBJ1-2,CASSSGVRGYTF,TGTGCCAGCAGCTCAGGGGTTCGTGGCTACACCTTC
TRBV3-1,few,-,TRBJ1-2,CASSQDGWWTSTF,TGTGCCAGCAGCCAAGATGGGTGGTGGACTTCCACCTTC
TRBV7-9,-,-,TRBJ1-1,CASSLKLGAFF,TGTGCCAGCAGCTTAAAACTTGGAGCTTTCTTT
TRBV5-1,few,-,TRBJ1-5,CASSPGGRGYNQPQHF,TGCGCCAGCAGCCCTGGGGGCAGGGGATACAATCAGCCCCAGCATTTT
TRBV5-1,few,-,TRBJ1-2,CASSLISNYGYTF,TGCGCCAGCAGCTTGATCTCCAACTATGGCTACACCTTC
TRBV5-1,many,-,TRBJ1-6,CASSLGSYNSPLHF,TGTGCCAGCAGCCTGGGCTCCTATAATTCACCCCTCCACTTT
TRBV5-1,many,-,TRBJ2-5,CASRGEGQETQYF,TGCGCCAGTCGGGGTGAGGGGCAAGAGACCCAGTACTTC
TRBV20-1,-,-,TRBJ2-3,CSAIGTVRSLDTQYF,TGCAGTGCTATCGGAACAGTTAGGTCTCTAGATACGCAGTATTTT
TRBV5-1,many,TRBD1,TRBJ2-5,CASSWDRGPKTQYF,TGCGCCAGCAGCTGGGACAGGGGGCCGAAGACCCAGTACTTC
TRBV7-3,few,TRBD2,TRBJ2-2,CASSSGLARNTGELFF,TGTGCCAGCAGCTCGGGACTAGCGAGGAACACCGGGGAGCTGTTTTTT
TRBV5-4,-,-,TRBJ2-3,CASSLRLVGGTDTQYF,TGTGCCAGCAGCTTGCGGCTAGTAGGGGGCACAGATACGCAGTATTTT
TRBV15,-,-,TRBJ2-6,CATRFGGANVLTF,TGTGCCACCAGGTTCGGAGGGGCCAACGTCCTGACTTTC
TRBV18,few,TRBD1,TRBJ1-1,CASSLRGQGAEAFF,TGTGCCAGCTCACTCCGGGGACAGGGAGCTGAAGCTTTCTTT
TRBV7-9,-,-,TRBJ1-2,CASSHDGVYGYTF,TGTGCCAGCAGCCACGACGGAGTCTATGGCTACACCTTC
TRBV7-7,few,TRBD2,TRBJ2-1,CAVARGGASYNEQFF,TGTGCCGTCGCCCGGGGGGGGGCTTCCTACAATGAGCAGTTCTTC
TRBV7-9,few,-,TRBJ2-1,CASSRLRIRANNEQFF,TGTGCCAGCAGCCGTCTAAGGATAAGGGCCAACAATGAGCAGTTCTTC
TRBV6-5,-,TRBD1,TRBJ1-6,CASSYDPGQVNSPLHF,TGTGCCAGCAGTTACGATCCCGGACAGGTGAATTCACCCCTCCACTTT
TRBV4-1,-,-,TRBJ1-5,CASSQRDQGNQPQHF,TGCGCCAGCAGCCAGCGGGATCAAGGTAATCAGCCCCAGCATTTT
TRBV5-1,-,TRBD1,TRBJ1-2,CASSLEGGNGYTF,TGCGCCAGCAGCTTGGAAGGGGGCAATGGCTACACCTTC
TRBV4-2,few,-,TRBJ2-7,CASSQGSSPPVYF,TGTGCCAGCAGCCAAGGGTCAAGCCCCCCGGTATACTTC
TRBV20-1,few,TRBD2,TRBJ2-7,CSAVTSGGTHEQYF,TGCAGTGCAGTCACTAGCGGGGGGACCCACGAGCAGTACTTC
TRBV10-3,-,TRBD1,TRBJ1-2,CAISVEQGAGGYTF,TGTGCCATCAGCGTCGAACAGGGGGCGGGAGGCTACACCTTC
TRBV5-1,-,-,TRBJ2-1,CASSIDYNEQFF,TGCGCCAGCAGCATAGACTACAATGAGCAGTTCTTC
TRBV7-2,few,-,TRBJ1-4,CASSQYGPPGKLFF,TGTGCCAGCAGCCAATACGGGCCCCCGGGAAAACTGTTTTTT
TRBV19,-,TRBD1,TRBJ2-6,CATTTQGAGANVLTF,TGTGCCACGACCACTCAGGGGGCTGGGGCCAACGTCCTGACTTTC
TRBV5-1,-,-,TRBJ2-2,CASSSQGSNTGELFF,TGCGCCAGCAGCTCTCAGGGGTCCAACACCGGGGAGCTGTTTTTT
TRBV7-9,few,TRBD2,TRBJ2-1,CASSSRGGRSYNEQFF,TGTGCCAGCAGCTCTCGCGGGGGGAGATCCTACAATGAGCAGTTCTTC
TRBV5-1,few,TRBD2,TRBJ2-1,CASSLGAGGPNEQFF,TGCGCCAGCAGCTTGGGAGCGGGGGGGCCGAATGAGCAGTTCTTC
TRBV4-2,few,-,TRBJ2-6,CASSQREASGANVLTF,TGTGCCAGCAGCCAAAGGGAGGCCTCTGGGGCCAACGTCCTGACTTTC
TRBV10-3,few,-,TRBJ2-2,CAILSSPGTGGSGELFF,TGTGCCATCCTCTCCTCCCCCGGGACCGGGGGTAGTGGGGAGCTGTTTTTT
TRBV6-5,many,-,TRBJ2-5,CASSYSGSKETQYF,TGTGCCAGCAGTTACTCGGGGAGCAAAGAGACCCAGTACTTC
TRBV5-4,few,TRBD1,TRBJ1-1,CASSLRQGVNTEAFF,TGTGCCAGCAGCTTGCGACAGGGAGTTAACACTGAAGCTTTCTTT
TRBV7-3,few,-,TRBJ1-2,CASSLTGSNPLYGYTF,TGTGCCAGCAGCTTAACTGGGTCCAATCCGCTCTATGGCTACACCTTC